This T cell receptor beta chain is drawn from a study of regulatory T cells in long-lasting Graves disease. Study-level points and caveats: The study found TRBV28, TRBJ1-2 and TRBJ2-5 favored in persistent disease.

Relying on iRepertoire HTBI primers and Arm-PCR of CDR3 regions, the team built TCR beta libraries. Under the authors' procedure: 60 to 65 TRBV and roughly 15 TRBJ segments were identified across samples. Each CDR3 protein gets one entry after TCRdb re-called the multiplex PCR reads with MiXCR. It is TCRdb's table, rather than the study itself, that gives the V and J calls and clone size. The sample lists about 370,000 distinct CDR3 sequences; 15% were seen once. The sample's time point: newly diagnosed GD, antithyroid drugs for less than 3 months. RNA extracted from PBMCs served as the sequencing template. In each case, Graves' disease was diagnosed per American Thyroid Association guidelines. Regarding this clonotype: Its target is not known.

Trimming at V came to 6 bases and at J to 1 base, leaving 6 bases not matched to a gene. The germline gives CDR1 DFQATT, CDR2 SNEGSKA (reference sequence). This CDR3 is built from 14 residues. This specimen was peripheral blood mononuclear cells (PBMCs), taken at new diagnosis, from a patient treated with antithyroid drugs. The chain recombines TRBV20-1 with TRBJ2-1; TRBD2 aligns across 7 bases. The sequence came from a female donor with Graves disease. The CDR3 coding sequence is TGCAGTGCAAGATGGACTAGGTCCTACAATGAGCAGTTCTTC. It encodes CSARWTRSYNEQFF.